The rows below give T cell receptor beta chains drawn from one sample of a study of T cells in localized non-small cell lung cancer. Sequencing used immunoSEQ multiplex PCR; TCRdb keeps in-frame clones, though not all of them. Altogether some 30,000 clones are present, 75% to 95% being singletons, with the ten largest covering over 9.5%. The input for sequencing was peripheral blood mononuclear cells, taken before any cancer treatment. The source is a female donor over 55 with stage II lung adenocarcinoma. Each CDR3 is given without its conserved first and last residue.

length: 11; V: TRBV7-3; CDR3: ASSLSSGYGYT
length: 12; V: TRBV9; CDR3: ASSVIGNGNTIY
length: 13; V: TRBV28; CDR3: ASSPRDRVNSPLH
length: 12; V: TRBV18; CDR3: ASSATGTYNEQF
length: 11; V: TRBV19; CDR3: ASSIQGWNTIY
length: 14; V: TRBV5-1; CDR3: ASSADGVLATAGYT
length: 12; V: TRBV19; CDR3: ASSLRGDQETQY
length: 11; V: TRBV6-1; CDR3: ASSRDRVGEQY
length: 13; V: TRBV6-5; CDR3: ASNIFKGSNQPQH
length: 15; V: TRBV19; CDR3: ASSLSGLLSSYNEQF
length: 12; V: TRBV6-1; CDR3: ASVFGGINSPLH
length: 13; V: TRBV4-2; CDR3: ASSPQPTTNEKLF
length: 15; V: TRBV7-3; CDR3: ASSSLPSLGGSDTQY
length: 14; V: TRBV15; CDR3: ATSRAGTGNTGELF
length: 12; V: TRBV29-1; CDR3: SVFSSPQGHEQY
length: 10; V: TRBV19; CDR3: ASNIDTGELF
length: 14; V: TRBV7-2; CDR3: ASSPNRAAGNTEAF
length: 19; V: TRBV9; CDR3: ASSVGGQAAPGGSSGNTIY
length: 12; V: TRBV18; CDR3: ASSTIPGDTEAF
length: 11; V: TRBV28; CDR3: ASIPLNTGELF
length: 14; V: TRBV5-6; CDR3: ASSSLTGQLNEKLF
length: 13; V: TRBV25-1; CDR3: ASSNPIQGDTEAF
length: 15; V: TRBV23-1; CDR3: ASSQAPGQASHSPLH
length: 14; V: TRBV7-9; CDR3: ASSPRRQLLNYGYT
length: 11; V: TRBV5-6; CDR3: ASSLIRLTEAF
length: 14; V: TRBV5-4; CDR3: ASSLARQGPNSPLH
length: 14; V: TRBV7-6; CDR3: ASSLGQGGTGNTIY
length: 14; V: TRBV7-2; CDR3: ASSLELSWGNQPQH
length: 13; V: TRBV9; CDR3: ASSVREQAGNTIY
length: 10; V: TRBV5-1; CDR3: ASSWDPGELF
length: 14; V: TRBV5-1; CDR3: ASSLGRGQSTDTQY
length: 14; V: TRBV5-1; CDR3: ASSIGQGNMNTEAF
length: 12; V: TRBV28; CDR3: ASSLLADGTEAF
length: 11; V: TRBV5-6; CDR3: ASSLVVSYEQY
length: 10; V: TRBV6-1; CDR3: ASLAENEKLF
length: 8; V: TRBV28; CDR3: ASSFDEQY
length: 16; V: TRBV5-4; CDR3: ASSLGGSADSGANVLT
length: 16; V: TRBV28; CDR3: ASSSRPGQGSKGETQY
length: 13; V: TRBV6-6; CDR3: ASSYVLGSNSPLH
length: 12; V: TRBV7-2; CDR3: ASSRGDPRETQY
length: 10; V: TRBV11-3; CDR3: ASSGRNNEQF
length: 13; V: TRBV7-8; CDR3: ASSFFRGVGREQF
length: 13; V: TRBV28; CDR3: ASSLDGVGYNEQF
length: 13; V: TRBV19; CDR3: ASSHPGLALSEQY
length: 14; V: TRBV25-1; CDR3: ASSEWSMDRGDGYT